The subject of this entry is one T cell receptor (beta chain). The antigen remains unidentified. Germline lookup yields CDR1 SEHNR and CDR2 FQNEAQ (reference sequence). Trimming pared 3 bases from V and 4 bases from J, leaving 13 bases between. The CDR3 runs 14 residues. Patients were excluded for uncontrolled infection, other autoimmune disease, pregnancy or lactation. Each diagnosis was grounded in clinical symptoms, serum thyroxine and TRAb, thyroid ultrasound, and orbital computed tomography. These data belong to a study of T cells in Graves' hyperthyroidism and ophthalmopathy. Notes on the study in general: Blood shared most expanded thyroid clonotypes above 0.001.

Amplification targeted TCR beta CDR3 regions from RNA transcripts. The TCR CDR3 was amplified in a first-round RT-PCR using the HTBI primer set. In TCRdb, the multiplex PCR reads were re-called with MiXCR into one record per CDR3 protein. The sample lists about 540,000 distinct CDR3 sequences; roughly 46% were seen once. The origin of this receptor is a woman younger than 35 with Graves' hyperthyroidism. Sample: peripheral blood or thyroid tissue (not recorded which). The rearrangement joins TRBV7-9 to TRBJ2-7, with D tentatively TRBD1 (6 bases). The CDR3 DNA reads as TGTGCCAGCAGCTTTAGTGACAGGACTTACGAGCAGTACTTC. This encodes CASSFSDRTYEQYF.